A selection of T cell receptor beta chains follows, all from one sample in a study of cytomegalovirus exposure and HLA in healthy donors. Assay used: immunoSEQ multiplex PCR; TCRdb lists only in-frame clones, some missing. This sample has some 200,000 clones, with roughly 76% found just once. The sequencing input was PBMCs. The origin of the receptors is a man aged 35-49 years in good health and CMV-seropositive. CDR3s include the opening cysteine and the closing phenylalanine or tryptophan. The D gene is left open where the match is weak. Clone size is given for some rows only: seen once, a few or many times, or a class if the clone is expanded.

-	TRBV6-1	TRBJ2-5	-	CASSAEETQYF	TGTGCCAGCAGTGCCGAAGAGACCCAGTACTTC
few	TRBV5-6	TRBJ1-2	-	CASSPDRSVYGYTF	TGTGCCAGCAGCCCAGACAGGAGTGTCTATGGCTACACCTTC
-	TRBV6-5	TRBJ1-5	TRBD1	CASRRQGFNQPQHF	TGTGCCAGCAGGAGACAGGGCTTCAATCAGCCCCAGCATTTT
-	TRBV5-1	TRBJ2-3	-	CASSLGGADTQYF	TGCGCCAGCAGCTTAGGGGGGGCAGATACGCAGTATTTT
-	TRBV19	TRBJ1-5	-	CASSIGRWGNQPQHF	TGTGCCAGTAGTATCGGCAGGTGGGGCAATCAGCCCCAGCATTTT
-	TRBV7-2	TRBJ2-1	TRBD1	CASSLAGGDRVSNEQFF	TGTGCCAGCAGCTTAGCTGGGGGAGACAGGGTGTCGAATGAGCAGTTCTTC
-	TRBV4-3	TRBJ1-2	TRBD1	CASSQGTAKSYGYTF	TGCGCCAGCAGCCAGGGGACAGCGAAAAGCTATGGCTACACCTTC
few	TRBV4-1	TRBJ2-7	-	CASSRAGDSYEQYF	TGCGCCAGCAGCCGAGCAGGTGACTCCTACGAGCAGTACTTC
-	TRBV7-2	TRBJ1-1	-	CASSPERTENTEAFF	TGTGCCAGCAGCCCAGAGAGGACAGAGAACACTGAAGCTTTCTTT
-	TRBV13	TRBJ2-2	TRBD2	CASRDRGGKTGELFF	TGTGCCAGCAGAGACCGGGGGGGCAAAACCGGGGAGCTGTTTTTT
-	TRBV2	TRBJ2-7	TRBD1	CASTRDRGREQYF	TGTGCCTCAACCCGGGACAGGGGACGCGAGCAGTACTTC
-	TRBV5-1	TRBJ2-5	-	CASSLGGQSGGQETQYF	TGCGCCAGCAGCTTAGGGGGCCAGAGCGGGGGACAAGAGACCCAGTACTTC
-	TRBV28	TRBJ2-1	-	CASSFTPDNEQFF	TGTGCCAGCAGTTTCACACCTGACAATGAGCAGTTCTTC
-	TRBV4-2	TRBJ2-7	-	CASSQRRGPSSYEQYF	TGTGCCAGCAGCCAGCGGAGGGGCCCCAGCTCCTACGAGCAGTACTTC
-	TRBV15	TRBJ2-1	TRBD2	CATAGGQVVDEQFF	TGTGCCACCGCGGGAGGCCAGGTGGTTGATGAGCAGTTCTTC
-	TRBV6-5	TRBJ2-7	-	CAGSPGGQPKREQYF	TGTGCCGGCAGCCCAGGAGGACAGCCAAAGAGGGAGCAGTACTTC
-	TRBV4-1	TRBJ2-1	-	CASSQWQGFYEQFF	TGCGCCAGCAGCCAATGGCAGGGGTTTTATGAGCAGTTCTTC
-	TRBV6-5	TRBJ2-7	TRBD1	CASTTTGGSSYEQYF	TGTGCCAGCACTACGACAGGGGGCAGTTCCTACGAGCAGTACTTC
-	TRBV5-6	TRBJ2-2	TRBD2	CASSLSLAGGTGELFF	TGTGCCAGCAGCTTGAGCCTGGCGGGGGGTACCGGGGAGCTGTTTTTT
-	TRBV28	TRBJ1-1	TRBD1	CASSFETGGTDTEAFF	TGTGCCAGCAGTTTTGAGACAGGGGGAACGGACACTGAAGCTTTCTTT
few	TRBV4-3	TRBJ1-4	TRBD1	CASSVQGAANEKLFF	TGCGCCAGCAGCGTCCAGGGGGCAGCTAATGAAAAACTGTTTTTT
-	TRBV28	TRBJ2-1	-	CASGIGAVVSYNEQFF	TGTGCCAGCGGCATCGGAGCGGTTGTTTCCTACAATGAGCAGTTCTTC
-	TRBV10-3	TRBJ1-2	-	CAISLTGGYGYTF	TGTGCCATCAGTCTGACAGGTGGCTATGGCTACACCTTC
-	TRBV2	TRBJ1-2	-	CASRSPRLYGYTF	TGTGCCAGCAGAAGCCCGAGGCTGTATGGCTACACCTTC
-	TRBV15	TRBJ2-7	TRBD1	CATSNYDRGGAYEQYF	TGTGCCACCAGCAACTACGACAGGGGGGGGGCCTACGAGCAGTACTTC
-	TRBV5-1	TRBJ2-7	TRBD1	CASGWDRGYEQYF	TGCGCCAGCGGATGGGACAGGGGCTACGAGCAGTACTTC
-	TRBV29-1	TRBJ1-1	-	CSVESVEAFF	TGCAGCGTTGAATCCGTGGAAGCTTTCTTT
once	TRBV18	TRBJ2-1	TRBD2	CASSPRASGGRTSYNEQFF	TGTGCCAGCTCACCCAGGGCTAGCGGGGGGCGTACATCCTACAATGAGCAGTTCTTC
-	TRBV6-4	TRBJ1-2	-	CASNTTRGGNYGYTF	TGTGCCAGCAACACCACAAGGGGAGGTAACTATGGCTACACCTTC
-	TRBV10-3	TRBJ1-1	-	CAIRETVNTEAFF	TGTGCCATCAGGGAGACGGTGAACACTGAAGCTTTCTTT
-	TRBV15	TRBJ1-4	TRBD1	CATSAPGTGGEKLFF	TGTGCCACCAGCGCCCCCGGGACAGGGGGAGAAAAACTGTTTTTT
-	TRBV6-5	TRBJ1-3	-	CASSYSPAPSGNTIYF	TGTGCCAGCAGTTACTCCCCAGCGCCGTCTGGAAACACCATATATTTT
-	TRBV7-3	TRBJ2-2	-	CASSLQGSNGELFF	TGTGCCAGCAGCCTTCAGGGTTCGAACGGGGAGCTGTTTTTT
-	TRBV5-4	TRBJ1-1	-	CASSLRNTEAFF	TGTGCCAGCAGCTTGCGGAACACTGAAGCTTTCTTT
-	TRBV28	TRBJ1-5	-	CASSPYSLNQPQHF	TGTGCCAGCAGTCCATACTCGCTCAATCAGCCCCAGCATTTT
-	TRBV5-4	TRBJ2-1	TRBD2	CASSKASGGDDEQFF	TGTGCCAGCAGCAAAGCTAGCGGGGGGGACGATGAGCAGTTCTTC
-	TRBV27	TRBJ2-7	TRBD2	CASHRAGDYEQYF	TGTGCCAGCCATCGGGCGGGAGACTACGAGCAGTACTTC
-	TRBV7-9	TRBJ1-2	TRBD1	CASSLEVDRNYGYTF	TGTGCCAGCAGCTTAGAGGTGGACAGGAACTATGGCTACACCTTC
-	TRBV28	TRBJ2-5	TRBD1	CASSPDRGRGETQYF	TGTGCCAGCAGCCCTGACAGGGGGCGAGGGGAGACCCAGTACTTC
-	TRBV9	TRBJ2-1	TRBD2	CASSVVSSGGILSSYNEQFF	TGTGCCAGCAGCGTAGTTTCTAGCGGGGGGATCTTAAGCTCCTACAATGAGCAGTTCTTC
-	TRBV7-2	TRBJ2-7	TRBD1	CASSRPPRQGINEQYF	TGTGCCAGCAGCCGCCCTCCTCGACAGGGAATCAACGAGCAGTACTTC
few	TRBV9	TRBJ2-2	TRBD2	CASSVGAGENTGELFF	TGTGCCAGCAGCGTAGGGGCGGGGGAGAACACCGGGGAGCTGTTTTTT